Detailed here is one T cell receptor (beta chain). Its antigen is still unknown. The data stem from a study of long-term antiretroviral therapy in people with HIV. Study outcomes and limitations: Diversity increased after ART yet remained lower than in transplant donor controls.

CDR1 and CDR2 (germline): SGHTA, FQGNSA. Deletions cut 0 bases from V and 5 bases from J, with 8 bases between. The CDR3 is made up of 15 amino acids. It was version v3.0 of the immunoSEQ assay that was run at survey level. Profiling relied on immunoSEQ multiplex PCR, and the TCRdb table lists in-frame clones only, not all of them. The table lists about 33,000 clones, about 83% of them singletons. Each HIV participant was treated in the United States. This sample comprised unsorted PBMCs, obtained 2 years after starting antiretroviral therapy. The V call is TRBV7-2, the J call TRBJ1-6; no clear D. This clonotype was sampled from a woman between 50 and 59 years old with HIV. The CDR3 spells CASSLARGDNSPLHF. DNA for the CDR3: TGTGCCAGCAGCTTAGCCCGCGGGGATAATTCACCCCTCCACTTT.